The text below deals with one TCR beta chain. TCR beta sequences were obtained from blood CD8+ and CD4+ T cells. Treatment-naive patients with stable or active relapsing-remitting disease served as multiple sclerosis controls. Negative magnetic isolation gave CD8+ and CD4+ cells; FACS enriched CD8+ TEMRA. The entry originates in a study of CD8 T cells in Susac syndrome. The CDR3 totals 18 residues. V dropped 2 bases and J dropped 7; count of bases not matched to a gene: 16. Germline CDR1 and CDR2: SGHNT and YENEEA. Reverse transcription of roughly 0.45 to 1 ug RNA was performed with random hexamers. By means of immunoSEQ multiplex PCR, TCR beta CDR3 spanning 54 Vbeta and 13 Jbeta underwent amplification. TCRdb used MiXCR to reprocess the immunoSEQ multiplex PCR reads, holding one entry per CDR3 protein. The sample carries about 70,000 distinct CDR3 sequences, nearly 96% recorded once.

Sequenced sample: CD4+ T cells from PBMCs. This chain connects TRBV11-3 to TRBJ2-2; 7 positions agree with TRBD1. The clonotype was recovered from a human donor with multiple sclerosis. Here the CDR3 reads CASSLRVTGTSRGGELFF. The CDR3 DNA reads as TGTGCCAGCAGCTTACGTGTGACAGGGACATCAAGGGGCGGGGAGCTGTTTTTT.